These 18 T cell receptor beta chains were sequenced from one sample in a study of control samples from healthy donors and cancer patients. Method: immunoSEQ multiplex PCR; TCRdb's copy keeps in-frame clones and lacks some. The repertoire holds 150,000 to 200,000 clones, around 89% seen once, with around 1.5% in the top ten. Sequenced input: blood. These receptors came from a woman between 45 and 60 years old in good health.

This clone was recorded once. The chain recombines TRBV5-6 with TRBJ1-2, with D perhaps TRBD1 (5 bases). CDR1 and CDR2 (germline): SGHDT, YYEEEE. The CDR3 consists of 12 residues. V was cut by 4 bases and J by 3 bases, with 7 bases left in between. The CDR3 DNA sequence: TGTGCCAGCAGCCAGGGCCACTATGGCTACACCTTC. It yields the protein CASSQGHYGYTF.

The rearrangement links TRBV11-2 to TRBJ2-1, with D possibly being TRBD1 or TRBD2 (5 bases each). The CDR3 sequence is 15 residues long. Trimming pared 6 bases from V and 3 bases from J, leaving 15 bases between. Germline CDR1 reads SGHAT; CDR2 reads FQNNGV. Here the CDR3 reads CASSGGRGGYNEQFF. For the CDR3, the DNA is TGTGCCAGCAGTGGGGGACGGGGCGGCTACAATGAGCAGTTCTTC. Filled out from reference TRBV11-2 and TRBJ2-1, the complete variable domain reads EAGVAQSPRYKIIEKRQSVAFWCNPISGHATLYWYQQILGQGPKLLIQFQNNGVVDDSQLPKDRFSAERLKGVDSTLKIQPAKLEDSAVYLCASSGGRGGYNEQFFGPGTRLTVL.

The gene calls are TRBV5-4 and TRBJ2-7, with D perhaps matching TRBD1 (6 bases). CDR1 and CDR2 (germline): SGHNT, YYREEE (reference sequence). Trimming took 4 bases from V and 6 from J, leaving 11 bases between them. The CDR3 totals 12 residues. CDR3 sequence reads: CASSRDIFEQYF. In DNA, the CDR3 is TGTGCCAGCAGCCGGGACATCTTCGAGCAGTACTTC.

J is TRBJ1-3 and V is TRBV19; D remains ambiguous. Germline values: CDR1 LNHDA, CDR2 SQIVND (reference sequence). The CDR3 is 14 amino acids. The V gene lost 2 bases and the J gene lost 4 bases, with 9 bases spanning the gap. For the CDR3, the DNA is TGTGCCAGTAGTATATTGTCAAAAGGAAACACCATATATTTT. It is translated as CASSILSKGNTIYF.

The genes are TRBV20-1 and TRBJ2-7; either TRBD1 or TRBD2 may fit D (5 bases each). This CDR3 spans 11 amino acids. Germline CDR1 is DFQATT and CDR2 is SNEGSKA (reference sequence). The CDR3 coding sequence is TGCAGGCCGGGACCCAACTACGAGCAGTACTTC. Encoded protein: CRPGPNYEQYF.

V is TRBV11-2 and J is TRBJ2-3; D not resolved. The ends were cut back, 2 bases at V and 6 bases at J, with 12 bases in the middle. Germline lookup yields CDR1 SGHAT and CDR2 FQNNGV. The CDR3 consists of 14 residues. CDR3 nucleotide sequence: TGTGCCAGCAGCTTATTCGTCCCACCCGATACGCAGTATTTT. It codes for CASSLFVPPDTQYF.

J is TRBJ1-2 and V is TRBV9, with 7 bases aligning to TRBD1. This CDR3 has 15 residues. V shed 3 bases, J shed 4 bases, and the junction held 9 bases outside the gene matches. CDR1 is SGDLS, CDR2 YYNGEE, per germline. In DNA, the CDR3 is TGTGCCAGCAGCGCCCACGACAGGGAGACCTATGGCTACACCTTC. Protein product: CASSAHDRETYGYTF.

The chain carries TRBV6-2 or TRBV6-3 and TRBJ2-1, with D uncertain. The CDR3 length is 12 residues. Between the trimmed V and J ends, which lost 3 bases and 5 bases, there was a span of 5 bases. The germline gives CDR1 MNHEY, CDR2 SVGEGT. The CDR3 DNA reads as TGTGCCAGCAGTTATCCGGACAATGAGCAGTTCTTC. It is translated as CASSYPDNEQFF.

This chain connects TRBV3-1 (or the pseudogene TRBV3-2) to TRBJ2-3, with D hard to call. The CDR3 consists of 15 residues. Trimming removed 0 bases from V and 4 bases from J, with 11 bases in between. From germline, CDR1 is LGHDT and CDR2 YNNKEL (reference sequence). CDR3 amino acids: CASSQDIRRADTQYF. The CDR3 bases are TGTGCCAGCAGCCAAGATATTAGGAGAGCAGATACGCAGTATTTT.

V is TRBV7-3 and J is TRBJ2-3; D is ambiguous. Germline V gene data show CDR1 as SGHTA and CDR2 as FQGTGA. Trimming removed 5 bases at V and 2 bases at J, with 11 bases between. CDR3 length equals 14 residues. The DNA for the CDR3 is TGTGCCAGCAGCCTTGCCGACGACACAGATACGCAGTATTTT. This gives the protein CASSLADDTDTQYF.

As DNA, the CDR3 is TGTGCCAGCAGTGAACCGTTTAGACGGGATGAAAAACTGTTTTTT. It is translated as CASSEPFRRDEKLFF. The rearrangement joins TRBV25-1 to TRBJ1-4; the D is unclear. V was clipped by 2 bases and J by 6 bases, with 13 bases between them. From germline, CDR1 is MGHDK and CDR2 SYGVNS. The CDR3 spans 15 residues.

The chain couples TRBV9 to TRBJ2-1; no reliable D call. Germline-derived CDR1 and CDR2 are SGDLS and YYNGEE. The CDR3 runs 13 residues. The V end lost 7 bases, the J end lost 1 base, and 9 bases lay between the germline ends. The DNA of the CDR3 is TGTGCCAGCGGTGAAGGGTCCTACAATGAGCAGTTCTTC. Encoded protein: CASGEGSYNEQFF.

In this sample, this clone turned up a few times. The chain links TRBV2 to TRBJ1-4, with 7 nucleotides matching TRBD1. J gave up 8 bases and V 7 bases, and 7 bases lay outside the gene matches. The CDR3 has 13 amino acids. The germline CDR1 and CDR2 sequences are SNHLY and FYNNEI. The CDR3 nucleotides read TGTGCCAGCATGACAGGGAAAGGCGAAAAACTGTTTTTT. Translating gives CASMTGKGEKLFF.

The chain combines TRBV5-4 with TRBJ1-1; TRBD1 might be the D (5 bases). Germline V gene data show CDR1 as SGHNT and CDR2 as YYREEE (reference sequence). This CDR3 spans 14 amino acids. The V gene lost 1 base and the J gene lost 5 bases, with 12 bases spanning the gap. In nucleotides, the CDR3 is TGTGCCAGCAGCTTGCCCCAGGGAAGGACTGAAGCTTTCTTT. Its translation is CASSLPQGRTEAFF.

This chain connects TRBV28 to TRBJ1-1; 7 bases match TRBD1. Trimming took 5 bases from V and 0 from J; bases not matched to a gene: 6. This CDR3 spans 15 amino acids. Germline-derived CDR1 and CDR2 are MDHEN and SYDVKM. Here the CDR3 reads CASSLPQGMNTEAFF. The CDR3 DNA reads TGTGCCAGCAGTCTCCCACAGGGGATGAACACTGAAGCTTTCTTT. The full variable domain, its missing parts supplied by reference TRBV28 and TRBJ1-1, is DVKVTQSSRYLVKRTGEKVFLECVQDMDHENMFWYRQDPGLGLRLIYFSYDVKMKEKGDIPEGYSVSREKKERFSLILESASTNQTSMYLCASSLPQGMNTEAFFGQGTRLTVV.

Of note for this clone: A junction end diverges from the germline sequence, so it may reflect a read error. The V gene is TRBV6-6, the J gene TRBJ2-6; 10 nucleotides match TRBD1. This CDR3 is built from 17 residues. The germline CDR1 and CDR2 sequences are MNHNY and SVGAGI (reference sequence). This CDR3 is CAISRQGAGSESNVLTF. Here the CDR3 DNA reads TGTGCCATCAGTCGACAGGGGGCCGGCTCTGAGTCCAACGTCCTGACTTTC.

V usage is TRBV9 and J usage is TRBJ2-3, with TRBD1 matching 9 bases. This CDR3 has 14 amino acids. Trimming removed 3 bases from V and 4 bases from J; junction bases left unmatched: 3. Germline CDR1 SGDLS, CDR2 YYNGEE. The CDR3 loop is CASSGTGAPDTQYF. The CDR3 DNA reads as TGTGCCAGCAGCGGGACAGGGGCCCCAGATACGCAGTATTTT.

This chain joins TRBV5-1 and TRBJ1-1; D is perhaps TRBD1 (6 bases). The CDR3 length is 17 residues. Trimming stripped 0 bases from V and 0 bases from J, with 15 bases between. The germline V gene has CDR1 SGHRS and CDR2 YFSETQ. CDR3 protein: CASSLVAGQSMNTEAFF. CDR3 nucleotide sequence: TGCGCCAGCAGCTTGGTGGCAGGACAGAGTATGAACACTGAAGCTTTCTTT.